These 9 T cell receptor beta chains were all obtained from the same sample, sequenced in a study of T cells after yellow fever vaccination. Using its own MiXCR run on the 5' RACE reads, TCRdb lists one record per CDR3 protein. This table has more than 300,000 distinct CDR3 sequences, around 10% appearing once. Sequencing used CD4+ T cells sorted from PBMCs, obtained 45 days after the yellow fever booster vaccination. Every receptor here comes from a man aged 18 to 30 who received the YFV17D yellow fever vaccine.

The gene calls are TRBV12-3 or TRBV12-4 and TRBJ1-2, with 7 bases matching TRBD1. Losses at the gene ends were 6 bases for V and 8 bases for J; bases not matched to a gene: 15. The CDR3 contains 15 residues. In DNA, the CDR3 is TGTGCCAGCAGATTGTCCGGGACAGCGAACGGAGGCTACACCTTC. Translating gives CASRLSGTANGGYTF.

Ten or more counts support this clonotype. This rearrangement joins TRBV18 to TRBJ2-5; D is undetermined. Deletions cut 3 bases from V and 4 bases from J, with 6 bases between. This CDR3 contains 12 residues. Germline CDR1 and CDR2: KGHSH and LQKENI. CDR3 residues: CASSPSAETQYF. The CDR3 DNA reads TGTGCCAGCTCACCCTCAGCAGAGACCCAGTACTTC.

The table lists this clonotype with a few counts. The chain's CDR3 is CSATHPDSANYGYTF. Written as DNA, the CDR3 is TGCAGTGCTACCCACCCGGACAGCGCTAACTATGGCTACACCTTC. This chain connects TRBV20-1 to TRBJ1-2; D perhaps matches TRBD1 (6 bases). Looked up from germline, CDR1 is DFQATT and CDR2 is SNEGSKA (reference sequence). Deletions cut 4 bases from V and 0 bases from J, with 15 bases between. This CDR3 has 15 residues.

This clonotype appeared many times. The chain has TRBV20-1 and TRBJ1-1; a possible D gene is TRBD1 (6 bases). The CDR3 has 13 amino acids. Trimming took 5 bases from V and 4 from J, leaving 14 bases between them. Germline CDR1 reads DFQATT; CDR2 reads SNEGSKA (reference sequence). In DNA form, the CDR3 reads TGCAGTGCTTATAACACAGGGACCACTGAAGCTTTCTTT. Translation gives CSAYNTGTTEAFF.

The chain uses TRBV29-1 and TRBJ1-4; D is unclear. Germline V CDR1 and CDR2: SQVTM, ANQGSEA. There are 13 residues in the CDR3. Trimming pared 7 bases from V and 0 bases from J, leaving 9 bases between. CDR3 coding DNA: TGCAGCGCAGGAGGTGCAACTAATGAAAAACTGTTTTTT. It codes for CSAGGATNEKLFF.

CDR3 amino acids: CASELNTDTQYF. In nucleotides, the CDR3 is TGTGCCAGCGAGCTGAACACAGATACGCAGTATTTT. The V and J genes are TRBV12-3 or TRBV12-4 and TRBJ2-3; D unresolved. V lost 8 bases and J 2 bases, leaving 8 bases between the germline ends. This CDR3 has 12 residues.

This clonotype was detected a few times. The chain is built from TRBV7-2 and TRBJ1-2; no clear D. V was shortened by 1 base and J by 5 bases, with 17 bases between the two germline ends. This CDR3 spans 16 amino acids. Germline CDR1 and CDR2: SGHTA and FQGNSA. The CDR3 here is CASSLVGTFRNYGYTF. The CDR3 bases are TGTGCCAGCAGCTTAGTGGGTACCTTCAGGAATTATGGCTACACCTTC.

The chain recombines TRBV7-2 with TRBJ2-5; TRBD1 aligns across 7 bases. J gave up 5 bases and V 6 bases, and 15 bases lay outside the gene matches. There are 16 residues in the CDR3. Per the germline V gene, CDR1 is SGHTA and CDR2 is FQGNSA. The CDR3 coding sequence is TGTGCCAGCAGGCCCAACAGGGGTGGTAGGTTGGAGACCCAGTACTTC. Its translation: CASRPNRGGRLETQYF.

This clonotype was seen only a few times. The chain combines TRBV11-2 with TRBJ1-1; maybe TRBD1 (5 bases). Germline V gives CDR1 SGHAT, CDR2 FQNNGV. The CDR3 runs 14 residues. The V gene lost 3 bases and the J gene lost 10 bases, with 18 bases spanning the gap. CDR3 loop: CASSLRSGRRGAFF. DNA for the CDR3: TGTGCCAGCAGCTTGAGGTCGGGGCGACGGGGAGCTTTCTTT.